One and the same sample provided the 11 T cell receptor beta chains below, sequenced in a study of cytomegalovirus exposure and HLA in healthy donors. Both 60 Vbeta primers and 13 Jbeta primers went into the PCR. Assay: immunoSEQ multiplex PCR; the TCRdb copy retains only in-frame clones and omits some. The top ten clones hold under 2% of a sample with around 140,000 clones, 9.7% of them seen once. Material for sequencing was PBMCs. Receptors were obtained from a middle-aged man in good health and CMV-seronegative.

This clone was picked up a small number of times. The J gene is TRBJ1-2, the V gene TRBV5-1; 12 bases align to TRBD1. The V gene's germline CDR1 is SGHRS and CDR2 YFSETQ. The CDR3 is 17 amino acids. J was trimmed by 4 bases and V by 4 bases; bases with no gene match: 11. The CDR3 DNA reads TGCGCCAGCAGCCCAGGGACAGGGGGCCATCGGGGCTATGGCTACACCTTC. It translates to CASSPGTGGHRGYGYTF.

The chain couples TRBV7-9 to TRBJ2-3; 9 bases align to TRBD2. Trimming took 2 bases from V and 3 from J; bases not matched to a gene: 0. The CDR3 is 14 residues long. Germline CDR1 SEHNR, CDR2 FQNEAQ (reference sequence). The CDR3 bases are TGTGCCAGCAGCTTAAGCGGGGGGACAGATACGCAGTATTTT. It yields the protein CASSLSGGTDTQYF.

CDR3 sequence reads: CASSERSGTQETQYF. In DNA form, the CDR3 reads TGCGCCAGCAGTGAACGTAGCGGTACCCAAGAGACCCAGTACTTC. The rearrangement joins TRBV10-2 to TRBJ2-5; tentatively, D is TRBD2 (6 bases). The CDR3 spans 15 residues. Germline-derived CDR1 and CDR2 are WSHSY and SAAADI. V was shortened by 3 bases and J by 1 base, with 12 bases between the two germline ends.

In this sample, this clone turned up a few times. The V and J genes are TRBV30 and TRBJ2-7, with TRBD1 matching over 9 bases. Germline V gene sequence: CDR1 GTSNPN, CDR2 SVGIG (reference sequence). The CDR3 consists of 14 residues. The V and J ends lost 2 bases and 9 bases, in that order; junction bases with no gene match: 11. The CDR3 DNA reads as TGTGCCTGGAGTTCCGGGACAGGGATTAAAGGGCAGTACTTC. Translating it yields CAWSSGTGIKGQYF. The full variable domain, with the rest looked up from reference TRBV30 and TRBJ2-7, is SQTIHQWPATLVQPVGSPLSLECTVEGTSNPNLYWYRQAAGRGLQLLFYSVGIGQISSEVPQNLSASRPQDRQFILSSKKLLLSDSGFYLCAWSSGTGIKGQYFGPGTRLTVT.

This chain links TRBV6-5 with TRBJ1-1, with 7 nucleotides matching TRBD1. Germline V gives CDR1 MNHEY, CDR2 SVGAGI. The length of the CDR3 is 13 residues. J gave up 3 bases and V 4 bases, and 2 bases lay outside the gene matches. The CDR3: CASSSTGDTEAFF. DNA of the CDR3: TGTGCCAGCAGTTCCACAGGGGACACTGAAGCTTTCTTT.

A few counts support this clone. This rearrangement joins TRBV30 to TRBJ2-7; 8 bases align to TRBD2. Losses at the gene ends were 4 bases for V and 0 bases for J; bases not matched to a gene: 5. The CDR3 sequence is 14 residues long. CDR1 is GTSNPN and CDR2 is SVGIG in the germline V gene (reference sequence). CDR3 region: CAWKVSGASYEQYF. The CDR3 DNA follows: TGTGCCTGGAAGGTTAGCGGGGCCTCCTACGAGCAGTACTTC.

This clone was seen a handful of times. The chain employs TRBV28 and TRBJ1-1; D gene ambiguous. V gave up 6 bases and J gave up 9 bases, with 8 bases separating them. Germline lookup yields CDR1 MDHEN and CDR2 SYDVKM. The CDR3 length is 10 residues. The DNA of the CDR3 is TGTGCCAGCAGGTCGGGTAAAGCTTTCTTT. It translates to CASRSGKAFF.

This clone was picked up a small number of times. The rearrangement links TRBV7-9 to TRBJ1-5; 11 nucleotides match TRBD1. Germline lookup yields CDR1 SEHNR and CDR2 FQNEAQ (reference sequence). There are 19 residues in the CDR3. V lost 1 base, J lost 5 bases, and 13 bases stayed unmatched. The CDR3 nucleotides are TGTGCCAGCAGCTTAGGGACAGGGGGCGGCCTCAGTGGGGATCAGCCCCAGCATTTT. Encoded protein: CASSLGTGGGLSGDQPQHF.

V gene TRBV15 combines with J gene TRBJ2-7, with TRBD1 matching over 8 bases. The V segment lost 4 bases and the J segment 0 bases; nucleotides outside the gene matches: 11. The CDR3 covers 17 residues. Germline V lookup: CDR1 LNHNV, CDR2 YYDKDF (reference sequence). The CDR3, as DNA: TGTGCCACCAGCACAACTGACAGGGGAGAGGTCTCCTACGAGCAGTACTTC. Translated: CATSTTDRGEVSYEQYF.

The sample holds one count of this clone. The chain couples TRBV7-2 to TRBJ2-7; TRBD2 matches at 7 bases. J gave up 4 bases and V 0 bases, and 3 bases lay outside the gene matches. Germline V CDR1 and CDR2: SGHTA, FQGNSA. CDR3 length: 14 amino acids. The CDR3: CASSLAVSGYEQYF. For the CDR3, the DNA is TGTGCCAGCAGCTTAGCGGTTAGCGGGTACGAGCAGTACTTC.

The rearrangement uses TRBV5-1 and TRBJ2-5, with a possible D match to TRBD1 (5 bases). The V gene's germline CDR1 is SGHRS and CDR2 YFSETQ. CDR3 length: 14 residues. Trimming took off 2 bases at V and 1 base at J, with 9 bases between the two ends. The CDR3 reads CASSLIDSQETQYF. CDR3 sequence (DNA): TGCGCCAGCAGCTTAATCGACAGCCAAGAGACCCAGTACTTC. The whole variable domain, filled in from reference TRBV5-1 and TRBJ2-5, reads KAGVTQTPRYLIKTRGQQVTLSCSPISGHRSVSWYQQTPGQGLQFLFEYFSETQRNKGNFPGRFSGRQFSNSRSEMNVSTLELGDSALYLCASSLIDSQETQYFGPGTRLLVL.